The 25 T cell receptor beta chains below come from one sample, sequenced in a study of CD8+ T cells in alopecia areata. RNA extraction and reverse transcription yielded cDNA as sequencing template. Profiling relied on immunoSEQ multiplex PCR, and the TCRdb table lists in-frame clones only, not all of them. This table holds roughly 150,000 clones, approximately 65% found once. The sequenced sample consisted of CD8+ T cells sorted from blood. These receptors all stem from a human donor in good health.

The V and J genes are TRBV15 and TRBJ2-2; the D is unclear. The germline V and J ends were trimmed by 0 bases and 7 bases, with 6 bases remaining between them. Germline assignment: CDR1 LNHNV and CDR2 YYDKDF (reference sequence). There are 13 residues in the CDR3. CDR3 nucleotide sequence: TGTGCCACCAGCAGAGAGTTAATCGGGGAGCTGTTTTTT. Translation gives CATSRELIGELFF.

Only a few counts were recorded for this clone. The chain combines TRBV13 with TRBJ2-2, with unresolved D. The V and J ends lost 2 bases and 0 bases respectively, with 1 base between them. CDR3 length equals 13 residues. CDR1 is PRHDT and CDR2 is FYEKMQ in the germline V gene (reference sequence). CDR3 DNA sequence: TGTGCCAGCAGCTTACCGAACACCGGGGAGCTGTTTTTT. Translated: CASSLPNTGELFF.

The V gene is TRBV28, the J gene TRBJ2-7, with D possibly matching TRBD2 (6 bases). V lost 1 base, J lost 5 bases, and 24 bases lay in between. Looked up from germline, CDR1 is MDHEN and CDR2 is SYDVKM. The CDR3 length is 18 residues. In DNA, the CDR3 is TGTGCCAGCAGTTTATTAGAGGGTCCGTCCGGCGAGCGGGACGAGCAGTACTTC. Translation: CASSLLEGPSGERDEQYF.

V gene TRBV9 combines with J gene TRBJ2-5; 7 bases agree with TRBD2. The germline V gene encodes CDR1 SGDLS and CDR2 YYNGEE. This CDR3 has 14 residues. After removal of 2 bases from V and 1 base from J, the junction contained 2 bases not matched to a gene. The CDR3 coding sequence is TGTGCCAGCAGCGTTGGCGGGAGCCAAGAGACCCAGTACTTC. As protein: CASSVGGSQETQYF.

The V call is TRBV5-1, the J call TRBJ2-7; D remains ambiguous. The CDR3 runs 13 residues. The germline V gene has CDR1 SGHRS and CDR2 YFSETQ. Trimming pared 4 bases from V and 4 bases from J, leaving 12 bases between. In DNA, the CDR3 is TGCGCCAGCAGCACGGAAGACGAGTACGAGCAGTACTTC. Amino acid sequence: CASSTEDEYEQYF.

A few counts support this clone. This rearrangement joins TRBV11-1 to TRBJ2-1; 8 bases fit TRBD2. CDR1 and CDR2 (germline): SGHAT, FQDESV (reference sequence). With 5 bases clipped from V and 5 bases from J, the junction kept 5 bases outside the gene matches. This CDR3 region has 14 residues. The CDR3 region is CASSRSGNHNEQFF. CDR3 nucleotide sequence: TGTGCCAGCAGCCGTAGCGGGAATCACAATGAGCAGTTCTTC. Together with reference TRBV11-1 and TRBJ2-1, the CDR3 gives the full variable domain: EAEVAQSPRYKITEKSQAVAFWCDPISGHATLYWYRQILGQGPELLVQFQDESVVDDSQLPKDRFSAERLKGVDSTLKIQPAELGDSAMYLCASSRSGNHNEQFFGPGTRLTVL.

This clone was recorded a few times. The chain is built from TRBV29-1 and TRBJ2-1; tentative D call: TRBD1 (5 bases). The CDR3 extends over 14 amino acids. Germline V gene data show CDR1 as SQVTM and CDR2 as ANQGSEA. The V end was cut by 3 bases, the J end by 4 bases, with 13 bases between. CDR3 sequence: CSVEMGPRYNEQFF. The CDR3 DNA follows: TGCAGCGTTGAGATGGGGCCACGGTACAATGAGCAGTTCTTC.

The chain combines TRBV29-1 with TRBJ2-1; the D is unclear. Germline-derived CDR1 and CDR2 are SQVTM and ANQGSEA. The V end lost 4 bases, the J end lost 7 bases, and 14 bases lay between the germline ends. The CDR3 has 13 residues. CDR3 region: CSVVMTRRNEQFF. DNA for the CDR3: TGCAGCGTTGTGATGACCCGTCGGAATGAGCAGTTCTTC.

This chain joins TRBV5-4 and TRBJ2-7; D may be TRBD1 (5 bases). CDR1 SGHNT and CDR2 YYREEE come from the germline V gene (reference sequence). V shed 1 base and J shed 5 bases, with 10 bases lying between them. The CDR3 spans 13 residues. As DNA, the CDR3 is TGTGCCAGCAGCTTGTTGGGGCGACACGAGCAGTACTTC. As protein: CASSLLGRHEQYF.

This clone was counted between two and nine times. The chain employs TRBV25-1 and TRBJ2-4; D is uncertain. Trimming shortened V by 7 bases and J by 0 bases, and 19 bases separated the two germline ends. Per germline, CDR1 MGHDK and CDR2 SYGVNS. CDR3 length: 17 residues. The CDR3 is CASTCTQNSLAKNIQYF. The CDR3 coding sequence is TGTGCCAGCACTTGCACCCAGAATTCACTAGCCAAAAACATTCAGTACTTC.

The DNA for the CDR3 is TGTGCCACCAGGGGGGATGCTGAAGCTTTCTTT. Protein product: CATRGDAEAFF. V usage is TRBV15 and J usage is TRBJ1-1; the D gene is possibly TRBD1 (5 bases). Deletions cut 6 bases from V and 6 bases from J, with 8 bases between. From germline, CDR1 is LNHNV and CDR2 YYDKDF (reference sequence). The CDR3 extends over 11 amino acids.

This clone was detected a few times. The V gene is TRBV29-1, the J gene TRBJ1-2, with 10 bases identical to TRBD1. The CDR3 length is 19 residues. V was pared by 4 bases and J by 4 bases, with 21 bases of the junction left unmatched. Germline V lookup: CDR1 SQVTM, CDR2 ANQGSEA. CDR3 sequence: CSVGEGPRQGALPGYGYTF. DNA for the CDR3: TGCAGCGTTGGAGAGGGGCCTCGACAGGGGGCCCTACCGGGCTATGGCTACACCTTC. Full variable domain (rest looked up from reference TRBV29-1 and TRBJ1-2): SAVISQKPSRDICQRGTSLTIQCQVDSQVTMMFWYRQQPGQSLTLIATANQGSEATYESGFVIDKFPISRPNLTFSTLTVSNMSPEDSSIYLCSVGEGPRQGALPGYGYTFGSGTRLTVV.

The chain has TRBV1 and TRBJ2-1; TRBD2 was called by the table and not checked on the DNA. TRBV1 counts as a pseudogene. This CDR3 is 16 amino acids long. CDR3 sequence reads: CTSSQEASGSYNEQFF. The DNA for the CDR3 is TGCACCAGCAGCCAAGAAGCTAGCGGCTCCTACAATGAGCAGTTCTTC.

This clone was seen a handful of times. The chain links TRBV7-2 to TRBJ2-1; 14 nucleotides align to TRBD2. Trimming removed 5 bases from V and 10 bases from J; junction bases left unmatched: 4. Germline V gives CDR1 SGHTA, CDR2 FQGNSA. The CDR3 has 14 residues. The CDR3 spells CASSLGTSGGEQFF. The DNA of the CDR3 is TGTGCCAGCAGCCTCGGGACTAGCGGGGGAGAGCAGTTCTTC.

The V and J genes are TRBV13 and TRBJ2-1, with 9 bases fitting TRBD2. Germline CDR1 reads PRHDT; CDR2 reads FYEKMQ (reference sequence). The CDR3 length is 14 residues. V lost 4 bases, J lost 13 bases, and 11 bases stayed unmatched. CDR3 sequence (DNA): TGTGCCAGCAGCTCGGGACTAGCCGCAACGGCACAGTTCTTC. Translating it yields CASSSGLAATAQFF. Full variable domain (missing parts from reference TRBV13 and TRBJ2-1): AAGVIQSPRHLIKEKRETATLKCYPIPRHDTVYWYQQGPGQDPQFLISFYEKMQSDKGSIPDRFSAQQFSDYHSELNMSSLELGDSALYFCASSSGLAATAQFFGPGTRLTVL.

The V call is TRBV6-5, the J call TRBJ1-2; D is uncertain. Trimming took off 6 bases at V and 4 bases at J, with 6 bases between the two ends. Germline V gene lookup returns CDR1 MNHEY and CDR2 SVGAGI. The CDR3 has 11 amino acids. Here the CDR3 reads CASSSTYGYTF. Here the CDR3 DNA reads TGTGCCAGCAGCTCTACCTATGGCTACACCTTC.

J is TRBJ1-1 and V is TRBV13; tentative D call: TRBD1 (6 bases). There are 13 residues in the CDR3. The V end was cut by 6 bases, the J end by 3 bases, with 11 bases between. Germline assignment: CDR1 PRHDT and CDR2 FYEKMQ (reference sequence). CDR3 amino acids: CASRSAGDTEAFF. The CDR3 DNA follows: TGTGCCAGCAGATCAGCAGGGGACACTGAAGCTTTCTTT. Full variable domain (missing parts from reference TRBV13 and TRBJ1-1): AAGVIQSPRHLIKEKRETATLKCYPIPRHDTVYWYQQGPGQDPQFLISFYEKMQSDKGSIPDRFSAQQFSDYHSELNMSSLELGDSALYFCASRSAGDTEAFFGQGTRLTVV.

This clone was picked up a small number of times. The DNA for the CDR3 is TGTGCCAGTAGTATAGTTAGGCAGGGTTGGCAGCCCCAGCATTTT. Translation: CASSIVRQGWQPQHF. V is TRBV19 and J is TRBJ1-5, with a tentative D call TRBD1 (5 bases). The germline V gene encodes CDR1 LNHDA and CDR2 SQIVND (reference sequence). This CDR3 region has 15 residues. The V gene lost 1 base and the J gene lost 7 bases, with 14 bases spanning the gap. Combining the CDR3 with reference TRBV19 and TRBJ1-5 gives the whole variable domain DGGITQSPKYLFRKEGQNVTLSCEQNLNHDAMYWYRQDPGQGLRLIYYSQIVNDFQKGDIAEGYSVSREKKESFPLTVTSAQKNPTAFYLCASSIVRQGWQPQHFGDGTRLSIL.

J is TRBJ2-1 and V is TRBV4-2, with 8 nucleotides matching TRBD2. The germline V gene encodes CDR1 LGHNA and CDR2 YNFKEQ. The CDR3 runs to 15 residues. Losses at the gene ends were 1 base for V and 6 bases for J; bases not matched to a gene: 5. This chain's CDR3 is CASSQGGLASNEQFF. The CDR3 coding sequence is TGTGCCAGCAGCCAAGGAGGACTAGCCTCCAATGAGCAGTTCTTC.

The genes are TRBV6-5 and TRBJ2-1; 8 bases line up with TRBD2. V lost 3 bases and J lost 9; bases outside the gene matches: 4. The CDR3 covers 13 residues. Germline CDR1 and CDR2: MNHEY and SVGAGI. DNA of the CDR3: TGTGCCAGCAGTTATCACGGACTAGCTGAGCAGTTCTTC. Protein sequence: CASSYHGLAEQFF.

CDR3 nucleotides: TGTGCCAGCAGTTTATGGGGCAGACAAGCTTTCTTT. Its protein is CASSLWGRQAFF. The chain employs TRBV27 and TRBJ1-1, with D perhaps matching TRBD1 (5 bases). This CDR3 is 12 amino acids long. Looked up from germline, CDR1 is MNHEY and CDR2 is SMNVEV (reference sequence). V was clipped by 1 base and J by 9 bases, with 9 bases between them.

The rearrangement uses TRBV7-9 and TRBJ2-7; weak D call: TRBD1 (5 bases). Germline-derived CDR1 and CDR2 are SEHNR and FQNEAQ (reference sequence). V lost 5 bases to trimming and J lost 2 bases, with 16 bases between them. This CDR3 has 15 amino acids. The DNA for the CDR3 is TGTGCCAGCAGCCGGAGAGACGACAGCACCTACGAGCAGTACTTC. Translation gives CASSRRDDSTYEQYF.

Of note for this clone: Distinct nucleotide sequences in the sample also encode this CDR3. The V gene is TRBV18, the J gene TRBJ1-5, with unresolved D. The CDR3 length is 12 residues. The V and J ends lost 2 bases and 7 bases respectively, with 6 bases between them. From germline, CDR1 is KGHSH and CDR2 LQKENI. CDR3 protein: CASSPGSQPQHF. The CDR3 DNA is TGTGCCAGCTCACCAGGGTCACAGCCCCAGCATTTT.

This rearrangement joins TRBV12-5 to TRBJ2-1; TRBD2 agrees at 7 bases. CDR3 length equals 12 residues. The trim removed 7 bases at V and 6 bases at J, leaving 3 bases unmatched. Germline loops: CDR1 LGHNT, CDR2 FRNRAP. The chain's CDR3 is CASATGGNEQFF. The CDR3 DNA reads as TGTGCTAGTGCTACGGGGGGCAATGAGCAGTTCTTC.

V is TRBV25-1 and J is TRBJ2-7; the D is unclear. The CDR3 is 17 residues long. CDR1 and CDR2 (germline): MGHDK, SYGVNS. V gave up 8 bases and J gave up 4 bases, with 27 bases separating them. The CDR3 region has the DNA TGTGCCAGCCTCACCCCCGGACCAAGCCCGATCCAATACGAGCAGTACTTC. Encoded protein: CASLTPGPSPIQYEQYF.